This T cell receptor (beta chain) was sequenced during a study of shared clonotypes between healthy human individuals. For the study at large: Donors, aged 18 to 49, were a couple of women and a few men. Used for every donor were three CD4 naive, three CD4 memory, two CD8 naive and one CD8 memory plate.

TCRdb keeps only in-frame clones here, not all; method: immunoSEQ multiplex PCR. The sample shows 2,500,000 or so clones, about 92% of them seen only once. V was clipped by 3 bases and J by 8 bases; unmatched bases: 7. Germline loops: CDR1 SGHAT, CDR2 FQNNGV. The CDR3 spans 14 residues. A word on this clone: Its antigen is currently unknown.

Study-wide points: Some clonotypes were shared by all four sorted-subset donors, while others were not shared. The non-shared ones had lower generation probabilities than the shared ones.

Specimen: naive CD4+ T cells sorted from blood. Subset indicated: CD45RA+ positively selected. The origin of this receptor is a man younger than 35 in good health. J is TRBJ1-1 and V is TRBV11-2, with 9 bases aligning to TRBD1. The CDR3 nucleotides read TGTGCCAGCAGCTTCTCGGGACAGGGTTACGAAGCTTTCTTT. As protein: CASSFSGQGYEAFF.